This T cell receptor (beta chain) was documented in a study of cytomegalovirus exposure and HLA in healthy donors. Regarding the study as a whole: The majority of TCR sequences were rare, yet some public TCRs appeared in many donors.

The germline V and J ends were trimmed by 9 bases and 8 bases, with 17 bases remaining between them. The CDR3 is made up of 13 amino acids. Germline CDR1 is SNHLY and CDR2 is FYNNEI. For this clone: Its antigen is currently unknown.

Libraries were prepared by immunoSEQ multiplex PCR; TCRdb keeps only in-frame clonotypes and omits some of them. Seen here are more than 250,000 clones, less than 95% observed once, and the top ten hold approximately 3.1%. This sequence was found in a woman under 40 in good health and CMV-seronegative. The V and J genes are TRBV2 and TRBJ2-1; a weak D match, TRBD2 (5 bases). The source material was PBMCs. CDR3 loop: CARTNFSLDEQFF. The CDR3 region has the DNA TGTGCCAGGACTAATTTTAGTCTCGATGAGCAGTTCTTC.